These T cell receptor beta chains were read from a single sample in a study of T cells after yellow fever vaccination. TCRdb used MiXCR to reprocess the 5' RACE reads, holding one entry per CDR3 protein. The sample lists approximately 160,000 distinct CDR3 sequences, over 7% occurring once. The sequencing used CD8+ T cells sorted from PBMCs, collected 45 days after the yellow fever booster vaccination. These TCRs come from a man between 18 and 35 years old who received the YFV17D yellow fever vaccine. The CDR3 runs from the conserved cysteine through the conserved F or W. The D gene is left open where the match is weak. The size entry is marked missing in some rows and otherwise reads once, few, many or a size class.

j_gene: TRBJ2-1
abundance: few
d_gene: -
v_gene: TRBV15
CDR3nt: TGTGCCACCAGCAGCAGGGGAATCGATGAGCAGTTCTTC
CDR3aa: CATSSRGIDEQFF

j_gene: TRBJ2-1
abundance: few
d_gene: TRBD1
v_gene: TRBV5-5
CDR3nt: TGTGCCAGCAGCTTCCGGACAGGGCAGGTCTACAATGAGCAGTTCTTC
CDR3aa: CASSFRTGQVYNEQFF

j_gene: TRBJ1-4
abundance: few
d_gene: -
v_gene: TRBV6-5
CDR3nt: TGTGCCAGCAGTTATAACCCAGGGGCGCCACGCGAAAAACTGTTTTTT
CDR3aa: CASSYNPGAPREKLFF

j_gene: TRBJ2-5
abundance: few
d_gene: -
v_gene: TRBV7-9
CDR3nt: TGTGCCAGCGAGCCACCCGGGGGGCGCGAGACCCAGTACTTC
CDR3aa: CASEPPGGRETQYF

j_gene: TRBJ2-3
abundance: -
d_gene: -
v_gene: TRBV12-3/TRBV12-4
CDR3nt: TGTGCCAGCAGGAATTCGTCGTGGGTGCTAGGCACAGATACGCAGTATTTT
CDR3aa: CASRNSSWVLGTDTQYF

j_gene: TRBJ2-7
abundance: few
d_gene: -
v_gene: TRBV7-9
CDR3nt: TGTGCCACCTCTACCGTGCGCACGAGCTACGAGCAGTACTTC
CDR3aa: CATSTVRTSYEQYF

j_gene: TRBJ1-2
abundance: few
d_gene: -
v_gene: TRBV6-5
CDR3nt: TGTGCCAGCATATCCGGGACGATATGCTCCTTC
CDR3aa: CASISGTICSF

j_gene: TRBJ2-3
abundance: -
d_gene: TRBD1
v_gene: TRBV12-3/TRBV12-4
CDR3nt: TGTGCCAGCATTCCGACAGGGGGCGTAGATACGCAGTATTTT
CDR3aa: CASIPTGGVDTQYF

j_gene: TRBJ2-1
abundance: many
d_gene: TRBD2
v_gene: TRBV15
CDR3nt: TGTGCCACCAGCAGAGATGCGGGGGGGTACAATGAGCAGTTCTTC
CDR3aa: CATSRDAGGYNEQFF

j_gene: TRBJ2-3
abundance: few
d_gene: -
v_gene: TRBV7-2
CDR3nt: TGTGCCAGCAGCTTATCCCCAGGGCCGGATACGCAGTATTTT
CDR3aa: CASSLSPGPDTQYF

j_gene: TRBJ2-3
abundance: -
d_gene: TRBD2
v_gene: TRBV4-3
CDR3nt: TGCGCCAGCAGCCACGCGGTGGGCGAGCGGGGGAGCACAGATACGCAGTATTTT
CDR3aa: CASSHAVGERGSTDTQYF

j_gene: TRBJ2-7
abundance: few
d_gene: -
v_gene: TRBV29-1
CDR3nt: TGCAGCGTCGCCCCCCCAGGGTTCGGCGAGCAGTACTTC
CDR3aa: CSVAPPGFGEQYF

j_gene: TRBJ2-7
abundance: -
d_gene: -
v_gene: TRBV27
CDR3nt: TGTGCCAGCAGTACCAATCTGGGGCCCTCCTACGAGCAGTACTTC
CDR3aa: CASSTNLGPSYEQYF

j_gene: TRBJ1-1
abundance: -
d_gene: -
v_gene: TRBV5-1
CDR3nt: TGCGCCAGCAGCTTGGGCAGGGGCGAAGCTTTCTTT
CDR3aa: CASSLGRGEAFF

j_gene: TRBJ2-3
abundance: -
d_gene: -
v_gene: TRBV6-2/TRBV6-3
CDR3nt: TGTGCCAGCACGCAGGGGCTCACCACAGATACGCAGTATTTT
CDR3aa: CASTQGLTTDTQYF

j_gene: TRBJ2-2
abundance: -
d_gene: TRBD1
v_gene: TRBV20-1
CDR3nt: TGCAGTGCTAGGTGGCAGGGGGCGCCCACCGGGGAGCTGTTTTTT
CDR3aa: CSARWQGAPTGELFF

j_gene: TRBJ1-1
abundance: -
d_gene: -
v_gene: TRBV6-2/TRBV6-3
CDR3nt: TGTGCCAGCACCTACAGGACTATGAACACTGAAGCTTTCTTT
CDR3aa: CASTYRTMNTEAFF

j_gene: TRBJ2-1
abundance: -
d_gene: -
v_gene: TRBV12-3/TRBV12-4
CDR3nt: TGTGCCAGCAGTTTAGAGACGACCCTCGATGAGCAGTTCTTC
CDR3aa: CASSLETTLDEQFF

j_gene: TRBJ2-3
abundance: few
d_gene: TRBD2
v_gene: TRBV12-3/TRBV12-4
CDR3nt: TGTGCCAGCAGGAACCCTAGCGGCCACACAGATACGCAGTATTTT
CDR3aa: CASRNPSGHTDTQYF

j_gene: TRBJ1-2
abundance: many
d_gene: TRBD1
v_gene: TRBV29-1
CDR3nt: TGCAGCGCAAGACAGGGCGTCTATGGCTACACCTTC
CDR3aa: CSARQGVYGYTF

j_gene: TRBJ2-5
abundance: -
d_gene: -
v_gene: TRBV6-6
CDR3nt: TGTGCCAGCACCCTGGGGGGGGGGGGCCCCCAGTACTTC
CDR3aa: CASTLGGGGPQYF

j_gene: TRBJ1-1
abundance: many
d_gene: -
v_gene: TRBV20-1
CDR3nt: TGCAGTGCTAGGGGGGGTGAGGGCTCCCTAGTAGCTTTCTTT
CDR3aa: CSARGGEGSLVAFF

j_gene: TRBJ1-1
abundance: -
d_gene: TRBD1
v_gene: TRBV4-1
CDR3nt: TGCGCCAGCAGCCGAACAGGGGGCAACACTGAAGCTTTCTTT
CDR3aa: CASSRTGGNTEAFF

j_gene: TRBJ2-3
abundance: -
d_gene: -
v_gene: TRBV4-3
CDR3nt: TGCGCCAGCAGCCAAGGGGGGGCCAGCACAGATACGCAGTATTTT
CDR3aa: CASSQGGASTDTQYF

j_gene: TRBJ2-1
abundance: many
d_gene: -
v_gene: TRBV7-8
CDR3nt: TGTGCCAGCAGCTTACATATACGGGGGGCCATGCATGAGCAGTTCTTC
CDR3aa: CASSLHIRGAMHEQFF

j_gene: TRBJ1-3
abundance: -
d_gene: -
v_gene: TRBV3-1
CDR3nt: TGTGCCAGCAGCCAAGCCACAGTCTCTGGAAACACCATATATTTT
CDR3aa: CASSQATVSGNTIYF

j_gene: TRBJ1-1
abundance: few
d_gene: -
v_gene: TRBV6-1
CDR3nt: TGTGCCAGCTTGGCGCCCACTGAAGCTTTCTTT
CDR3aa: CASLAPTEAFF

j_gene: TRBJ2-2
abundance: -
d_gene: -
v_gene: TRBV6-2/TRBV6-3
CDR3nt: TGTGCCAGCAGTTACAACAGGGCCGGGGAGCTGTTTTTT
CDR3aa: CASSYNRAGELFF